These 29 T cell receptor beta chains were sequenced from one sample in a study of regulatory T cells in long-lasting Graves disease. Arm-PCR with iRepertoire HTBI primers amplified the CDR3 regions for these TCR beta libraries. One entry per CDR3 protein, called by TCRdb with MiXCR from the multiplex PCR reads. The top ten clones hold approximately 15% of a sample with 200,000 to 250,000 distinct CDR3 sequences, 20% of them seen once. The sample's time point: newly diagnosed GD, antithyroid drugs for less than 3 months. PBMC-derived RNA was used for the TCR library. Sequenced material: peripheral blood mononuclear cells (PBMCs), taken at new diagnosis, from a patient treated with antithyroid drugs. These receptors all come from a female donor with Graves disease.

This clonotype was found many times. The rearrangement joins TRBV12-3 or TRBV12-4 to TRBJ1-2; tentatively, D is TRBD1 (5 bases). V was shortened by 1 base and J by 0 bases, with 9 bases between the two germline ends. This CDR3 has 15 residues. The CDR3 DNA is TGTGCCAGCAGTTTAGTGGGGGAAGCTAACTATGGCTACACCTTC. Translated: CASSLVGEANYGYTF.

This clonotype appeared a few times. The V gene is TRBV6-1, the J gene TRBJ2-3; no firm D call. The V end was cut by 8 bases, the J end by 0 bases, with 12 bases between. The CDR3 has 14 amino acids. Germline loops: CDR1 MNHNS, CDR2 SASEGT. The CDR3 here is CASVQSVSTDTQYF. The DNA for the CDR3 is TGTGCCAGCGTACAAAGCGTTAGCACAGATACGCAGTATTTT.

This clonotype was detected many times. The chain joins TRBV5-5 to TRBJ1-5; 8 nucleotides line up with TRBD1. Losses at the gene ends were 3 bases for V and 9 bases for J; bases not matched to a gene: 14. This CDR3 has 16 residues. Germline loops: CDR1 SGHKS, CDR2 YYEKEE (reference sequence). CDR3 DNA sequence: TGTGCCAGCAGCTCTGGACCGGGACAGGTCGCTGGGCCCCAGCATTTT. The encoded protein is CASSSGPGQVAGPQHF. The full variable domain, with the rest looked up from reference TRBV5-5 and TRBJ1-5, is DAGVTQSPTHLIKTRGQQVTLRCSPISGHKSVSWYQQVLGQGPQFIFQYYEKEERGRGNFPDRFSARQFPNYSSELNVNALLLGDSALYLCASSSGPGQVAGPQHFGDGTRLSIL.

For this clonotype: A read error may be the cause here, since a much bigger clone is one base away. V and J are TRBV12-3 or TRBV12-4 and TRBJ2-1; D possibly corresponds to TRBD2 (6 bases). Trimming removed 8 bases from V and 10 bases from J, with 9 bases in between. The CDR3 has 10 amino acids. CDR3: CASRGGEQFF. In DNA, the CDR3 is TGTGCCAGCCGTGGGGGGGAGCAGTTCTTC.

The V gene is TRBV9, the J gene TRBJ2-6; no firm D call. CDR3 size: 18 residues. Germline V gene sequence: CDR1 SGDLS, CDR2 YYNGEE. V was shortened by 0 bases and J by 0 bases, with 13 bases between the two germline ends. CDR3 residues: CASSVDLGVSSGANVLTF. In DNA, the CDR3 is TGTGCCAGCAGCGTAGACCTGGGTGTCAGCTCTGGGGCCAACGTCCTGACTTTC.

Points on this clonotype: Being one base from a much bigger clone, this may be a read error. The rearrangement joins TRBV7-3 to TRBJ2-1, with unresolved D. The germline V gene encodes CDR1 SGHTA and CDR2 FQGTGA. This CDR3 has 13 residues. The CDR3 coding sequence is TGTGCCGGCAGCCCCACCAATTTCAATGAGCAGTTCTTC. Its protein product is CAGSPTNFNEQFF.

The rearrangement uses TRBV2 and TRBJ2-5; unclear D gene. V was shortened by 7 bases and J by 2 bases, with 17 bases between the two germline ends. The length of the CDR3 is 15 residues. Per the germline V gene, CDR1 is SNHLY and CDR2 is FYNNEI. The CDR3 DNA sequence: TGTGCCAGCAAGTATAGGTCAGGTCCTCAAGAGACCCAGTACTTC. It yields the protein CASKYRSGPQETQYF.

About this clonotype itself: Just one base apart from a much larger clone, this may be a read error. The chain is built from TRBV6-2 or TRBV6-3 and TRBJ1-5, with D possibly being TRBD1 (5 bases). The CDR3 length is 14 residues. The V end was cut by 6 bases, the J end by 5 bases, with 14 bases between. Germline V lookup: CDR1 MNHEY, CDR2 SVGEGT. CDR3 loop: CASSYGGSYQPQHF. The DNA for the CDR3 is TGTGCCAGCAGCTACGGGGGGTCTTATCAGCCCCAGCATTTT.

This clonotype was seen a few times. The rearrangement uses TRBV7-7 and TRBJ1-3; D is unclear. V lost 5 bases to trimming and J lost 4 bases, with 9 bases between them. CDR1 is SSHAT and CDR2 is FNYEAQ in the germline V gene (reference sequence). There are 13 residues in the CDR3. The CDR3 DNA follows: TGTGCCAGCAGCCCGGACTCAGGAAACACCATATATTTT. This translates into CASSPDSGNTIYF.

As for this clonotype: Sequence at one end of the junction differs from germline and may be a read error. The chain links TRBV6-2 or TRBV6-3 to TRBJ2-3, with D possibly matching TRBD1 (7 bases). Germline loops: CDR1 MNHEY, CDR2 SVGEGT. This CDR3 contains 12 residues. The CDR3 loop reads CASSSRQGGAGF. The CDR3 DNA follows: TGTGCCAGCAGTTCCCGACAGGGTGGAGCGGGTTTT.

V and J are TRBV28 and TRBJ2-1, with D perhaps being TRBD1 or TRBD2 (5 bases each). This CDR3 is built from 13 residues. Looked up from germline, CDR1 is MDHEN and CDR2 is SYDVKM. V was cut by 7 bases and J by 10 bases, with 17 bases left in between. The CDR3 sequence is CASTLLPWGEQFF. DNA of the CDR3: TGTGCCAGCACTTTGTTACCATGGGGGGAGCAGTTCTTC.

This clonotype occurred a few times. The rearrangement links TRBV13 to TRBJ2-3; TRBD1 might be the D (6 bases). V lost 5 bases, J lost 5 bases, and 14 bases lay in between. This CDR3 has 14 amino acids. CDR1 PRHDT and CDR2 FYEKMQ come from the germline V gene (reference sequence). The CDR3 DNA is TGTGCCAGCAGCGCCAATACAGGGATAGATACGCAGTATTTT. It is translated as CASSANTGIDTQYF.

V and J are TRBV2 and TRBJ2-5; TRBD2 matches 10 bases. The ends lost 6 bases at V and 5 bases at J; junction bases unmatched: 12. Germline V lookup: CDR1 SNHLY, CDR2 FYNNEI. The CDR3 has 16 residues. CDR3 nucleotides: TGTGCCAGCAGCTGGAGCGGGGGGGCCGACCGGGAGACCCAGTACTTC. This encodes CASSWSGGADRETQYF.

The chain carries TRBV27 and TRBJ2-3; 10 positions agree with TRBD1. Trimming removed 3 bases from V and 5 bases from J; junction bases left unmatched: 8. The CDR3 extends over 16 amino acids. CDR1 is MNHEY, CDR2 SMNVEV, per germline (reference sequence). Here the CDR3 reads CASSFSGTGALDTQYF. DNA of the CDR3: TGTGCCAGCAGTTTCTCCGGGACAGGGGCTTTAGATACGCAGTATTTT.

The chain links TRBV20-1 to TRBJ2-7; D gene unclear. Per the germline V gene, CDR1 is DFQATT and CDR2 is SNEGSKA (reference sequence). The CDR3 covers 14 residues. V was clipped by 4 bases and J by 4 bases, with 17 bases between them. CDR3 nucleotide sequence: TGCAGTGCTAACAACGAAGGCTTGGGATACGAGCAGTACTTC. Encoded protein: CSANNEGLGYEQYF.

This clonotype was observed at least ten times. The J gene is TRBJ2-5, the V gene TRBV20-1, with TRBD2 matching over 10 bases. Germline lookup yields CDR1 DFQATT and CDR2 SNEGSKA (reference sequence). The CDR3 runs to 16 residues. The CDR3 DNA reads as TGCCCCCTTAAGAAACGACTGCGACTAGCGGGAGAGACCCAGTACTTC. Its protein is CPLKKRLRLAGETQYF.

This clonotype was counted many times. The V and J genes are TRBV18 and TRBJ1-1; possibly TRBD1 for D (6 bases). The V and J ends lost 5 bases and 5 bases respectively, with 15 bases between them. The CDR3 is 14 amino acids. Germline assignment: CDR1 KGHSH and CDR2 LQKENI. In DNA form, the CDR3 reads TGTGCCAGCTCATCAACAGGGCTGCTTACTGAAGCTTTCTTT. Its translation is CASSSTGLLTEAFF.

In regard to this clonotype: This may come from a read error, since a much larger clone is one base off. This rearrangement joins TRBV20-1 to TRBJ2-7, with 7 positions matching TRBD2. J lost 5 bases, V lost 2 bases, and 9 bases had no gene match. Germline V gives CDR1 DFQATT, CDR2 SNEGSKA (reference sequence). The CDR3 runs 14 residues. The CDR3 nucleotides are TGCAGTGCTAGATGGCGGGGGAGAGCCCACGAGCAGTACTTC. Its protein is CSARWRGRAHEQYF.

This clonotype was picked up a small number of times. The rearrangement links TRBV24-1 to TRBJ1-2; the match to TRBD1 covers 7 bases. Germline CDR1 KGHDR, CDR2 SFDVKD. The CDR3 is 15 amino acids. The V gene end was trimmed by 3 bases and the J gene end by 5 bases; junction bases not matched to a gene: 8. The CDR3 loop is CATSDSNRGLYGYTF. In DNA form, the CDR3 reads TGTGCCACCAGTGATAGCAACAGGGGTCTATATGGCTACACCTTC.

In this sample, this clonotype turned up many times. The V call is TRBV7-8, the J call TRBJ1-2; 10 bases map to TRBD1. Trimming removed 5 bases from V and 5 bases from J; junction bases left unmatched: 5. The germline V gene encodes CDR1 SGHVS and CDR2 FQNEAQ. CDR3 length equals 14 residues. CDR3 loop: CASSRRDRGYGYTF. CDR3 in DNA: TGTGCCAGCAGCCGACGGGACAGGGGATATGGCTACACCTTC. The entire variable domain, with the rest obtained from reference TRBV7-8 and TRBJ1-2, is as follows: GAGVSQSPRYKVAKRGQDVALRCDPISGHVSLFWYQQALGQGPEFLTYFQNEAQLDKSGLPSDRFFAERPEGSVSTLKIQRTQQEDSAVYLCASSRRDRGYGYTFGSGTRLTVV.

This clonotype was counted many times. The V and J genes are TRBV6-1 and TRBJ1-1; a possible D gene is TRBD1 (5 bases). The CDR3 consists of 14 residues. V lost 0 bases to trimming and J lost 7 bases, with 12 bases between them. Germline V gene sequence: CDR1 MNHNS, CDR2 SASEGT. Written as DNA, the CDR3 is TGTGCCAGCAGTGAAGCGCAGGGTGATAGTGAAGCTTTCTTT. The encoded protein is CASSEAQGDSEAFF.

This chain connects TRBV19 to TRBJ1-2; 7 bases are shared with TRBD1. V dropped 9 bases and J dropped 5; count of bases not matched to a gene: 12. Germline V gene sequence: CDR1 LNHDA, CDR2 SQIVND (reference sequence). The CDR3 loop spans 14 amino acids. The CDR3 region has the DNA TGTGCCAGCCAACCCAGGGGGGGAGATTATGGCTACACCTTC. It translates to CASQPRGGDYGYTF.

The gene calls are TRBV9 and TRBJ1-2; D not resolved. V was clipped by 4 bases and J by 8 bases, with 9 bases between them. CDR3 length: 11 residues. The V gene's germline CDR1 is SGDLS and CDR2 YYNGEE. The CDR3 protein is CASSHSGGYTF. The CDR3 bases are TGTGCCAGCAGCCACTCTGGCGGCTACACCTTC.

V gene TRBV28 combines with J gene TRBJ2-7; 9 bases align to TRBD1. Gene TRBJ2-1 matches the end of the DNA better, so the J call may be wrong. Per the germline V gene, CDR1 is MDHEN and CDR2 is SYDVKM. The CDR3 runs 14 residues. Here the CDR3 reads CASILGGQGYEQFF. DNA of the CDR3: TGTGCCAGCATCCTCGGGGGACAGGGCTACGAGCAGTTCTTC.

This clonotype has ten or more counts. The chain has TRBV24-1 and TRBJ2-1; weak D call: TRBD2 (5 bases). V was cut by 4 bases and J by 0 bases, with 12 bases left in between. Germline-derived CDR1 and CDR2 are KGHDR and SFDVKD. This CDR3 has 16 residues. The CDR3 DNA reads TGTGCCACCAGTGACACAAGGGCGGGCTCCTACAATGAGCAGTTCTTC. Translating gives CATSDTRAGSYNEQFF.

Comment on this clonotype: With a far larger clone one base away, a read error is the likely cause. The rearrangement uses TRBV11-2 and TRBJ2-1; possible D gene TRBD1, 6 bases. The CDR3 spans 14 residues. Germline assignment: CDR1 SGHAT and CDR2 FQNNGV. CDR3 coding DNA: TGTGCCAACAGCAATCAGGGGCGGTATACTGAGCAGTTCTTC. Translated: CANSNQGRYTEQFF.

Many counts were recorded for this clonotype. The rearrangement uses TRBV7-2 and TRBJ2-1; 7 bases map to TRBD2. The length of the CDR3 is 15 residues. J was trimmed by 4 bases and V by 1 base; bases with no gene match: 4. In germline, CDR1 is SGHTA, CDR2 FQGNSA. The CDR3 here is CASSLDQAGYNEQFF. CDR3 nucleotide sequence: TGTGCCAGCAGCTTAGATCAAGCGGGGTACAATGAGCAGTTCTTC.

This clonotype was observed a single time. Possible read error: a much larger clone is one base away. This chain links TRBV6-2 or TRBV6-3 with TRBJ2-7; 12 nucleotides align to TRBD2. The CDR3 is 17 residues long. Germline V lookup: CDR1 MNHEY, CDR2 SVGEGT. The CDR3 coding sequence is TGTGCCAGCAGTTATGGCCTAGCGGGAGGGCCCTCCTACAAGCAGTACTTC. Its protein is CASSYGLAGGPSYKQYF.

This clonotype appeared many times. The chain links TRBV4-1 to TRBJ2-3; TRBD2 matches 7 bases. J was trimmed by 1 base and V by 2 bases; bases with no gene match: 3. The CDR3 has 15 residues. From germline, CDR1 is MGHRA and CDR2 YSYEKL. The DNA of the CDR3 is TGCGCCAGCAGCCAAAGCGGGGATCGCACAGATACGCAGTATTTT. As protein: CASSQSGDRTDTQYF.